The clone carrying this T cell receptor (beta chain) was observed at least ten times. TCRdb reanalysed the reads using MiXCR and keeps one entry per CDR3 protein. The data show roughly 760,000 distinct CDR3 sequences, 35% seen once. Looked up from germline, CDR1 is SGHTA and CDR2 is FQGNSA. Unmatched junction bases numbered 7, after V lost 6 bases and J lost 5 bases. This CDR3 is 15 amino acids long. This sample stems from a study of T cell repertoires in cytomegalovirus infection. The TCR originated in a human donor in good health (CMV status not recorded). Some clones in this sample may be carry-over from other donors' samples. What was sequenced was PBMCs. The genes are TRBV7-2 and TRBJ2-1, with 10 bases matching TRBD2. DNA for the CDR3: TGTGCCAGCAGATCGGGAGCGGGAGGGCACAATGAGCAGTTCTTC. Translating gives CASRSGAGGHNEQFF. The full variable domain, in which reference TRBV7-2 and TRBJ2-1 provide the parts outside the CDR3, is GAGVSQSPSNKVTEKGKDVELRCDPISGHTALYWYRQSLGQGLEFLIYFQGNSAPDKSGLPSDRFSAERTGGSVSTLTIQRTQQEDSAVYLCASRSGAGGHNEQFFGPGTRLTVL.